This note documents a single T cell receptor (beta chain) sequence. Its target is not known. This sample was taken from a study of identical twins. Everyone who donated was a healthy Caucasian. The CDR3 is made up of 13 amino acids. From germline, CDR1 is MRHNA and CDR2 SNTAGT. V was clipped by 7 bases and J by 5 bases, with 12 bases between them. TCRdb redid the calling of the 5' RACE reads with MiXCR, one entry per CDR3 protein. The sample yields roughly 750,000 distinct CDR3 sequences, around 20% seen once. General study findings and limits: The study found excess low generation probability among twin-shared out-of-frame alpha sequences. Abundant beta clonotypes from cord blood had fewer insertions, unlike memory repertoires, which showed none.

The data were also submitted as part of a second study, on T cells expressing NK-cell markers. That source notes: Most of the eight sequenced donors tested HCMV-seropositive; one tested seronegative.

The receptor was derived from a woman under 30 in good health. Sample: PBMCs. V and J are TRBV6-4 and TRBJ2-1; D is unclear. CDR3 in DNA: TGTGCCAGCACCCCACCGGTTAACAATGAGCAGTTCTTC. Protein: CASTPPVNNEQFF.